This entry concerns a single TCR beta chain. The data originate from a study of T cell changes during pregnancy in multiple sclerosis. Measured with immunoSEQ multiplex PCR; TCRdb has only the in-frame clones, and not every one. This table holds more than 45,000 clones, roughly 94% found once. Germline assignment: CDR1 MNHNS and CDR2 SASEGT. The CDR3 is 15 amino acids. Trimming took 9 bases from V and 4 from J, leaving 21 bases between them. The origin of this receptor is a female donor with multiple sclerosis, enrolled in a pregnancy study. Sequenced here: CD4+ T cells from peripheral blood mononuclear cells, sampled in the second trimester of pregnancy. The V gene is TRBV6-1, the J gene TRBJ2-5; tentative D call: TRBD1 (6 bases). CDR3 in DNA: TGTGCCAGTCCCTCCCCGGCAGGGGCGGGAGAGACCCAGTACTTC. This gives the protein CASPSPAGAGETQYF.